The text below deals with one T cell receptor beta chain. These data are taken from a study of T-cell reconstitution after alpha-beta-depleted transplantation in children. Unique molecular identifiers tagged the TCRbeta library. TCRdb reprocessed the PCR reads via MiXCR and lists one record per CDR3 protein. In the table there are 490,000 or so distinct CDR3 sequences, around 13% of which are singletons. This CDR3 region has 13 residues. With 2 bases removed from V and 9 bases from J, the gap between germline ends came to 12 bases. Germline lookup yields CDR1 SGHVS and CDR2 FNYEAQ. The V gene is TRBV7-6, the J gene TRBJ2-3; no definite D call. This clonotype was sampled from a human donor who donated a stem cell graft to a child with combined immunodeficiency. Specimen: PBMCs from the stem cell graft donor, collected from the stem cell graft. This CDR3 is CASSLSLAGTQYF. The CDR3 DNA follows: TGTGCCAGCAGCTTAAGCCTGGCCGGGACGCAGTATTTT. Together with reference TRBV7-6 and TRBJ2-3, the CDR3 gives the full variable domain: GAGVSQSPRYKVTKRGQDVALRCDPISGHVSLYWYRQALGQGPEFLTYFNYEAQQDKSGLPNDRFSAERPEGSISTLTIQRTEQRDSAMYRCASSLSLAGTQYFGPGTRLTVL.